Listed below are T cell receptor beta chains from one sample, sequenced in a study of CD8 T cells in ankylosing spondylitis. TCRdb passed the 5' RACE reads through MiXCR, listing each CDR3 protein once. The table records 200,000 to 300,000 distinct CDR3 sequences, approximately 8.4% of them present only once. Specimen: blood, either unsorted or a sorted T cell fraction (not recorded which). The receptors come from a female donor with ankylosing spondylitis or in good health (not recorded which). The CDR3 runs from the conserved cysteine through the conserved F or W. A D gene is named only where the DNA matches it firmly. A row's size may be missing; if present it is once, few, many or a size class.

CDR3nt,CDR3aa,v_gene,j_gene,d_gene,abundance
TGTGCCAGCAGTTACTCGAGGGACAGTGGCCAGCATTTT,CASSYSRDSGQHF,TRBV6-5,TRBJ1-5,TRBD1,many
TGCAGCGTTGGTAGGCGCGCCCAGCCGCAAGAGACCCAGTACTTC,CSVGRRAQPQETQYF,TRBV29-1,TRBJ2-5,.,many
TGTGCCACCACTGCGGGGGCTAGCCCATACAATGAGCAGTTCTTC,CATTAGASPYNEQFF,TRBV24-1,TRBJ2-1,.,many
TGTGCCAGCAGCCAAGTGCGGGAGGGCCGGGGGAATGAGCAGTTCTTC,CASSQVREGRGNEQFF,TRBV14,TRBJ2-1,TRBD2,many
TGTGCCAGCAGTGAGCCAGGGGAGGGGTATGGCTACACCTTC,CASSEPGEGYGYTF,TRBV6-1,TRBJ1-2,.,many
TGTGCCACCAGCAGAGATCGCAGGGTTGTTTTTCAGCCCCAGCATTTT,CATSRDRRVVFQPQHF,TRBV15,TRBJ1-5,.,many
TGTGCCAGCAGTTACTCGAATCCAGGGCGGTCACCCCTCCACTTT,CASSYSNPGRSPLHF,TRBV6-5,TRBJ1-6,.,many
TGCAGCGCCCTGACTAGCTCCTACGAGCAGTACTTC,CSALTSSYEQYF,TRBV29-1,TRBJ2-7,.,many
TGTGCCAGCAGCTTAGAAGGGAAGGGTGAGCAGTTCTTC,CASSLEGKGEQFF,TRBV7-6,TRBJ2-1,.,few
TGCAGCGTTGAACAGACCCACGAGCAGTACTTC,CSVEQTHEQYF,TRBV29-1,TRBJ2-7,.,many
TGTGCCAGCAGCGCCCCCCGGGGGCAGGAAGAGACCCAGTACTTC,CASSAPRGQEETQYF,TRBV9,TRBJ2-5,.,many
TGTGCCACCAGCAGAGTGGAGAGGGGAGCGGATGGCTACACCTTC,CATSRVERGADGYTF,TRBV15,TRBJ1-2,.,few
TGTGCCAGCAGCCCCAGGACTAGCGGAGTTTCTTGGGAGCTGTTTTTT,CASSPRTSGVSWELFF,TRBV3-1,TRBJ2-2,TRBD2,many
TGTGCCAGCAGTTACTCGATTTCCCCTTCGGGCACAGATACGCAGTATTTT,CASSYSISPSGTDTQYF,TRBV6-5,TRBJ2-3,.,many
TGTGCCAGCAGCCCAATACTAGCGGGACGCACAGATACGCAGTATTTT,CASSPILAGRTDTQYF,TRBV7-2,TRBJ2-3,TRBD2,.
TGTGCCAGCTCACCACCAAATAGGGCCACCGGGGAGCTGTTTTTT,CASSPPNRATGELFF,TRBV18,TRBJ2-2,.,many
TGTGCCAGCAGCTTATACCGGCGGGAGGGCCTGAGTGAGCAGTTCTTC,CASSLYRREGLSEQFF,TRBV11-2,TRBJ2-1,TRBD2,few
TGCAGTGCAGCCGGGGGAGCGGGAGGGCCCTACAATGAGCAGTTCTTC,CSAAGGAGGPYNEQFF,TRBV20-1,TRBJ2-1,TRBD2,many
TGCAGCGTTGAAGACGGGCCCTACGAGCAGTACTTC,CSVEDGPYEQYF,TRBV29-1,TRBJ2-7,.,.
TGTGCCAGCAGTCCGGGACAAGATACGCAGTATTTT,CASSPGQDTQYF,TRBV6-2/TRBV6-3,TRBJ2-3,.,many
TGTGCCACCAGTGAGGGACTCTACACAGATACGCAGTATTTT,CATSEGLYTDTQYF,TRBV24-1,TRBJ2-3,.,many
TGTGCCAGCAGTTTGCGCACGCTCACGTCCGTGAACACTGAAGCTTTCTTT,CASSLRTLTSVNTEAFF,TRBV12-3/TRBV12-4,TRBJ1-1,.,many
TGTGCCAGCACCCCCCAGGGACAGGTTGGAGAGACCCAGTACTTC,CASTPQGQVGETQYF,TRBV12-3/TRBV12-4,TRBJ2-5,TRBD1,many
TGTGCCAGCAGCTCCCGACCGATCTCCTACGAGCAGTACTTC,CASSSRPISYEQYF,TRBV5-6,TRBJ2-7,.,many
TGTGCCAGCAGCACGTCCCCGGGACTAGCGGTTGGTGAGCAGTTCTTC,CASSTSPGLAVGEQFF,TRBV7-2,TRBJ2-1,TRBD2,.
TGTGCCAGTAGAGTACCGGGACAGGGTTATTTTGGCTACACCTTC,CASRVPGQGYFGYTF,TRBV19,TRBJ1-2,TRBD1,.